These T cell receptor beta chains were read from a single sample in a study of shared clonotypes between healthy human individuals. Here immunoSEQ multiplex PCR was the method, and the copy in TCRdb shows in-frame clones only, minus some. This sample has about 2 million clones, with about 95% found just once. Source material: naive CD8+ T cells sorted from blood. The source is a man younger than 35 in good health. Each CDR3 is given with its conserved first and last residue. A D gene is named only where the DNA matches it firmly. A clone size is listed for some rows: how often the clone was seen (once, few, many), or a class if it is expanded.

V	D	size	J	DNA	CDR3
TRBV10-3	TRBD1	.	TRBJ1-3	TGTGCCATCGCACAGGGGTGGGACACCATATATTTT	CAIAQGWDTIYF
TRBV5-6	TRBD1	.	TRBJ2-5	TGTGCCAGCAGCTTGGCGGGACAGGGATTGCAAGAGACCCAGTACTTC	CASSLAGQGLQETQYF
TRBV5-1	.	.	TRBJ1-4	TGCGCCAGCAGCTTGTCAAGGTTTAATGAAAAACTGTTTTTT	CASSLSRFNEKLFF
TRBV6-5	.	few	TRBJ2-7	TGTGCCAGCACCTTCGACAGAGTCGCACAAGGGGAGCAGTACTTC	CASTFDRVAQGEQYF
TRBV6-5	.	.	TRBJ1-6	TGTGCCAGCAGTTACTCGCAGGGGATTTCACCCCTCCACTTT	CASSYSQGISPLHF
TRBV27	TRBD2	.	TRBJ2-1	TGTGCCAGCGGCGGACTAGCGGGAAATGAGCAGTTCTTC	CASGGLAGNEQFF
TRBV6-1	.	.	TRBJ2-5	TGTGCCAGCAGTGAAGATTTGGAGGGAGAGGGAGAGACCCAGTACTTC	CASSEDLEGEGETQYF
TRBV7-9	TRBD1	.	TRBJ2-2	TGTGCCAGCAGCTTATCTAGACAGGGCGGTCCCGGGGAGCTGTTTTTT	CASSLSRQGGPGELFF
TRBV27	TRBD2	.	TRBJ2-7	TGTGCCAGCAGTCCTAGCGGGGGGACAATTAAATACGAGCAGTACTTC	CASSPSGGTIKYEQYF
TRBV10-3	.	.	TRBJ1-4	TGTGCCATCAGTGAGTCGACGGTGGGGAGAAATGAAAAACTGTTTTTT	CAISESTVGRNEKLFF
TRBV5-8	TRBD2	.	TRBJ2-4	TGTGCCAGCACCCGACTAGCAAATGAGGGCAAAAACATTCAGTACTTC	CASTRLANEGKNIQYF
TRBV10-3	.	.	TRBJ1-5	TGTGCCATCAGTGAGTCGGGAGGGGTTCAGCCCCAGCATTTT	CAISESGGVQPQHF
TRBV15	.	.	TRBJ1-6	TGTGCCACCAGCAGAGATCGTATACAGGGTAATTCACCCCTCCACTTT	CATSRDRIQGNSPLHF
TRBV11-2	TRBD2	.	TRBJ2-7	TGTGCCAGCAGCTTAGTAACGGGCCTAGCGGGAGTTGAGCAGTACTTC	CASSLVTGLAGVEQYF
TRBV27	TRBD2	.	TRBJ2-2	TGTGCCAGCTCTTTATTGAGCCAGCGGGGGTCGACCGGGGAGCTGTTTTTT	CASSLLSQRGSTGELFF
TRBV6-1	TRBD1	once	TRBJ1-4	TGTGCCAGCAGTGACGGGACAGTGTGGACCTCTACTAATGAAAAACTGTTTTTT	CASSDGTVWTSTNEKLFF
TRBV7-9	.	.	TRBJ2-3	TGTGCCAGCAGCTTGATCAGTGTTCGCACAGATACGCAGTATTTT	CASSLISVRTDTQYF
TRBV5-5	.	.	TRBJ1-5	TGTGCCAGCAGCTTGTGGCAGGGCGAGTGGCCCCAGCATTTT	CASSLWQGEWPQHF
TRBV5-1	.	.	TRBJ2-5	TGCGCCAGCAGCGTACCTACCGGAGGGGAAGAGACCCAGTACTTC	CASSVPTGGEETQYF
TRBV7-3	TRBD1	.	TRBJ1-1	TGTGCCAGCAGCCTCGGGACAGCAACTGAAGCTTTCTTT	CASSLGTATEAFF
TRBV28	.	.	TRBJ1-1	TGTGCCAGCAGTTTATTTGGAGAAGCTTTCTTT	CASSLFGEAFF
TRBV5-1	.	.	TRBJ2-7	TGCGCCAGCAGCTTCGCGGGCTACGAGCAGTACTTC	CASSFAGYEQYF
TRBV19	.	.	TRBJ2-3	TGTGCCAGTAGTATAACTCCCGGGACCACAGATACGCAGTATTTT	CASSITPGTTDTQYF
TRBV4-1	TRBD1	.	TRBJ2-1	TGCGCCAGCAGCTCCGGACAGGGGATTTCCGATGAGCAGTTCTTC	CASSSGQGISDEQFF
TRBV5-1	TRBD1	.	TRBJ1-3	TGCGCCAGCAGCTCCGGACAGGGGTTATCTGGAAACACCATATATTTT	CASSSGQGLSGNTIYF
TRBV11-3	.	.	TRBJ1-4	TGTGCCAGCAGCCCAGGGTTAAGATTCCCCCTAAGGGGCGTTAATGAAAAACTGTTTTTT	CASSPGLRFPLRGVNEKLFF
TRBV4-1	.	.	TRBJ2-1	TGCGCCAGCAGCTTTCGACTAGCAGGACAGGGTGAGCAGTTCTTC	CASSFRLAGQGEQFF
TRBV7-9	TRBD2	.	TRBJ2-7	TGTGCCAGCAGCGAAGGGTACCCGGGGGGCGAGCAGTACTTC	CASSEGYPGGEQYF
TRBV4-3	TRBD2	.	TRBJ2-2	TGCGCCAGCAGCCAAGAAGCGGGAGGGTACACCGGGGAGCTGTTTTTT	CASSQEAGGYTGELFF
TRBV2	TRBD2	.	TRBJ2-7	TGTGCCAGCACCCGGGGGGGCAACGAGCAGTACTTC	CASTRGGNEQYF
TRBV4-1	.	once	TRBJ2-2	TGCGCCAGCAGTATAGAAGTCACCGGGGAGCTGTTTTTT	CASSIEVTGELFF
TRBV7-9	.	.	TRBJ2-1	TGTGCCAGCAGCTTTCTAGCCAATGAGCAGTTCTTC	CASSFLANEQFF
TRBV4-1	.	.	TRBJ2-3	TGCGCCAGCAGCCCCAATGAAATAGTGATCACAGATACGCAGTATTTT	CASSPNEIVITDTQYF
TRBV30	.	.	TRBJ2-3	TGTGCCTGGAGTGTATACTTGGATACGCAGTATTTT	CAWSVYLDTQYF
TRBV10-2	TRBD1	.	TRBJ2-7	TGCGCCAGCAGCCACCTCGACAGGGATCCCTACTACGAGCAGTACTTC	CASSHLDRDPYYEQYF
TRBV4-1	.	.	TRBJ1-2	TGCGCCAGCAGCCAAGAAGGAGGAGGGGCGGGTGGCTACACCTTC	CASSQEGGGAGGYTF
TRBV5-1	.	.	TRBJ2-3	TGCGCCAGCAGCTTGGACAGGGTAACAGATACGCAGTATTTT	CASSLDRVTDTQYF
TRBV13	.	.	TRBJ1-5	TGTGCCAGCAGCTTTGGAGTCAATCAGCCCCAGCATTTT	CASSFGVNQPQHF
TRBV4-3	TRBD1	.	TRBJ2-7	TGCGCCAGCAGCCTGGATAGGACAGGTCCCTACGAGCAGTACTTC	CASSLDRTGPYEQYF